This is a list of T cell receptor beta chains from one sample in a study of identifying expanded T cells in peripheral blood. The table came from immunoSEQ multiplex PCR; TCRdb's copy has only in-frame clones and leaves some out. The sample has around 50,000 clones, over 85% seen once. Sequencing was done on a sample of blood. The receptors derive from a person aged 18 to 70 in good health. Each CDR3 is given with its conserved first and last residue. D genes are given only for firm matches. For some rows the clone size is stated as once, few or many, or as a class when expanded; others skip it.

d_gene: TRBD2
v_gene: TRBV7-6
j_gene: TRBJ2-3
abundance: -
CDR3nt: TGTGCCAGCAGCCTCAGGGCGGGGGCAGATACGCAGTATTTT
CDR3aa: CASSLRAGADTQYF

d_gene: TRBD1
v_gene: TRBV5-1
j_gene: TRBJ1-6
abundance: -
CDR3nt: TGCGCCAGCAGCTTGGTAGGGACAGGGTCGACTGGAGGGAATTCACCCCTCCACTTT
CDR3aa: CASSLVGTGSTGGNSPLHF

d_gene: -
v_gene: TRBV2
j_gene: TRBJ1-5
abundance: -
CDR3nt: TGTGCCAGCAGTGAGAGGGTGATCCCCAATCAGCCCCAGCATTTT
CDR3aa: CASSERVIPNQPQHF

d_gene: -
v_gene: TRBV29-1
j_gene: TRBJ1-2
abundance: -
CDR3nt: TGCAGCGTTGACGACAGCCTCTATGGCTACACCTTC
CDR3aa: CSVDDSLYGYTF

d_gene: TRBD1
v_gene: TRBV27
j_gene: TRBJ2-7
abundance: -
CDR3nt: TGTGCCAGCAGTTTCGGAGACAGGGCATACTACGAGCAGTACTTC
CDR3aa: CASSFGDRAYYEQYF

d_gene: -
v_gene: TRBV7-2
j_gene: TRBJ2-7
abundance: -
CDR3nt: TGTGCCAGCAGCCATCCCATGTACGAGCAGTACTTC
CDR3aa: CASSHPMYEQYF

d_gene: -
v_gene: TRBV18
j_gene: TRBJ2-7
abundance: -
CDR3nt: TGTGCCAGCTCACCACAGGGATCTTACGAGCAGTACTTC
CDR3aa: CASSPQGSYEQYF

d_gene: -
v_gene: TRBV4-3
j_gene: TRBJ1-1
abundance: -
CDR3nt: TGCGCCAGCAGCCTACGACCCGAGACTGAAGCTTTCTTT
CDR3aa: CASSLRPETEAFF

d_gene: -
v_gene: TRBV9
j_gene: TRBJ1-5
abundance: -
CDR3nt: TGTGCCAGCAGCGCTACGGGGGAGGGCAATCAGCCCCAGCATTTT
CDR3aa: CASSATGEGNQPQHF

d_gene: -
v_gene: TRBV28
j_gene: TRBJ1-5
abundance: few
CDR3nt: TGTGCCACCCAGGGACCTAGCGGTGGCAATCAGCCCCAGCATTTT
CDR3aa: CATQGPSGGNQPQHF

d_gene: -
v_gene: TRBV6-5
j_gene: TRBJ1-4
abundance: -
CDR3nt: TGTGCCAGCAGTTACGATAATGAAAAACTGTTTTTT
CDR3aa: CASSYDNEKLFF

d_gene: -
v_gene: TRBV6-5
j_gene: TRBJ2-4
abundance: -
CDR3nt: TGTGCCAGCTCCCGTGGGGCGACCAAAAACATTCAGTACTTC
CDR3aa: CASSRGATKNIQYF

d_gene: -
v_gene: TRBV10-3
j_gene: TRBJ1-5
abundance: -
CDR3nt: TGTGCCACCAGTCCTGGTTTCAATCAGCCCCAGCATTTT
CDR3aa: CATSPGFNQPQHF

d_gene: -
v_gene: TRBV20-1
j_gene: TRBJ2-7
abundance: -
CDR3nt: TGCAGTGCTAGAAGGGTCTACGAGCAGTACTTC
CDR3aa: CSARRVYEQYF

d_gene: -
v_gene: TRBV10-2
j_gene: TRBJ1-6
abundance: -
CDR3nt: TGCGCCAGCAGTGTTACAGACGGAAATTCACCCCTCCACTTT
CDR3aa: CASSVTDGNSPLHF

d_gene: TRBD2
v_gene: TRBV2
j_gene: TRBJ2-2
abundance: -
CDR3nt: TGTGCCAGCAGCGAGACTAGCTGGGAGCTGTTTTTT
CDR3aa: CASSETSWELFF

d_gene: -
v_gene: TRBV2
j_gene: TRBJ2-7
abundance: once
CDR3nt: TGTGCCAGCAGTCTTGACAGAGTCGAGCAGTACTTC
CDR3aa: CASSLDRVEQYF

d_gene: -
v_gene: TRBV5-4
j_gene: TRBJ1-4
abundance: few
CDR3nt: TGTGCCAGCCAGGACGGAAATAATGAAAAACTGTTTTTT
CDR3aa: CASQDGNNEKLFF

d_gene: -
v_gene: TRBV5-8
j_gene: TRBJ1-1
abundance: -
CDR3nt: TGTGCCAGCAGCTTGGAGGCCACCGGGGGCACTGAAGCTTTCTTT
CDR3aa: CASSLEATGGTEAFF

d_gene: -
v_gene: TRBV7-9
j_gene: TRBJ1-4
abundance: -
CDR3nt: TGTGCCAGCAGCTTGAATGAAAAACTGTTTTTT
CDR3aa: CASSLNEKLFF

d_gene: -
v_gene: TRBV5-1
j_gene: TRBJ2-3
abundance: -
CDR3nt: TGCGCCAGCAGCTTGGTAGGCGGGAGCACAGATACGCAGTATTTT
CDR3aa: CASSLVGGSTDTQYF

d_gene: -
v_gene: TRBV30
j_gene: TRBJ1-5
abundance: few
CDR3nt: TGTGCCTGGAGTGTAATAAATCAGCCCCAGCATTTT
CDR3aa: CAWSVINQPQHF

d_gene: TRBD1
v_gene: TRBV10-1
j_gene: TRBJ1-1
abundance: -
CDR3nt: TGCGCCAGCATCAAGGGGGAACAGGGGGCCTACACTGAAGCTTTCTTT
CDR3aa: CASIKGEQGAYTEAFF

d_gene: -
v_gene: TRBV4-1
j_gene: TRBJ2-5
abundance: -
CDR3nt: TGCGCCAGCAGCCAGCCGGGTAAAGAGACCCAGTACTTC
CDR3aa: CASSQPGKETQYF

d_gene: -
v_gene: TRBV5-1
j_gene: TRBJ1-4
abundance: once
CDR3nt: TGCGCCAGCAGCTTGTTCACAGCCGATAATGAAAAACTGTTTTTT
CDR3aa: CASSLFTADNEKLFF

d_gene: TRBD1
v_gene: TRBV28
j_gene: TRBJ1-5
abundance: -
CDR3nt: TGTGCCACCAACAGGGGGTTTGGGGGCAATCAGCCCCAGCATTTT
CDR3aa: CATNRGFGGNQPQHF

d_gene: -
v_gene: TRBV15
j_gene: TRBJ1-1
abundance: -
CDR3nt: TGTGCCACCAGCAGAGGTAAGGAGGCGAACACTGAAGCTTTCTTT
CDR3aa: CATSRGKEANTEAFF

d_gene: -
v_gene: TRBV5-1
j_gene: TRBJ2-5
abundance: -
CDR3nt: TGCGCCAGCAGCTTGCAAGCAGAGACCCAGTACTTC
CDR3aa: CASSLQAETQYF

d_gene: -
v_gene: TRBV6-6
j_gene: TRBJ2-2
abundance: -
CDR3nt: TGTGCCAGCAGTTACTCCTCCCAGGGGCACACCGGGGAGCTGTTTTTT
CDR3aa: CASSYSSQGHTGELFF

d_gene: TRBD2
v_gene: TRBV29-1
j_gene: TRBJ2-1
abundance: -
CDR3nt: TGCAGCGTTGCCAAGACTAGCGGCCTCCGGGAGCAGTTCTTC
CDR3aa: CSVAKTSGLREQFF

d_gene: TRBD1
v_gene: TRBV7-2
j_gene: TRBJ1-3
abundance: -
CDR3nt: TGTGCCAGCAGCTTAGGGGGACAGGCGTCCTCTGGAAACACCATATATTTT
CDR3aa: CASSLGGQASSGNTIYF

d_gene: -
v_gene: TRBV19
j_gene: TRBJ1-5
abundance: -
CDR3nt: TGTGCCAGTAGTCCCTCGAACCAGGGGTATCAGCCCCAGCATTTT
CDR3aa: CASSPSNQGYQPQHF

d_gene: -
v_gene: TRBV7-2
j_gene: TRBJ2-2
abundance: -
CDR3nt: TGTGCCAGCAGCCCGCAACGGAACACCGGGGAGCTGTTTTTT
CDR3aa: CASSPQRNTGELFF

d_gene: -
v_gene: TRBV6-1
j_gene: TRBJ2-1
abundance: -
CDR3nt: TGTGCCAGCAGTGAAGTAGGAGGGGAGGATGAGCAGTTCTTC
CDR3aa: CASSEVGGEDEQFF

d_gene: TRBD2
v_gene: TRBV11-2
j_gene: TRBJ2-5
abundance: -
CDR3nt: TGTGCCAGCAGCCGGGGACTAGCGGGGGTAGAGACCCAGTACTTC
CDR3aa: CASSRGLAGVETQYF

d_gene: TRBD1
v_gene: TRBV2
j_gene: TRBJ1-4
abundance: -
CDR3nt: TGTGCCAGCAGGGGAAGACAGGGAGGTGAAAAACTGTTTTTT
CDR3aa: CASRGRQGGEKLFF